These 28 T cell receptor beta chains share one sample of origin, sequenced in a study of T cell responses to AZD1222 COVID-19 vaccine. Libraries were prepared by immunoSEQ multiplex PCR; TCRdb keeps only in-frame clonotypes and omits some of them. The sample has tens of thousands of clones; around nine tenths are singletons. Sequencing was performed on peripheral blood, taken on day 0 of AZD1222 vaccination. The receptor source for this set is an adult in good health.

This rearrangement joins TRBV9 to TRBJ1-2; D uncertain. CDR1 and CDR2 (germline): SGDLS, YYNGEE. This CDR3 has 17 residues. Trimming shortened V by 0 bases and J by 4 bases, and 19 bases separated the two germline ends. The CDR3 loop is CASSVGVPGLAGYGYTF. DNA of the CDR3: TGTGCCAGCAGCGTAGGGGTTCCGGGGTTAGCGGGCTATGGCTACACCTTC.

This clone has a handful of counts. CDR3 bases: TGCGCCAGCAGCACCACGGGACCAATCTTCAATGAGCAGTTCTTC. It specifies CASSTTGPIFNEQFF. This chain links TRBV5-1 with TRBJ2-1, with D perhaps assigned TRBD1 or TRBD2 (5 bases each). The V end was cut by 4 bases, the J end by 6 bases, with 17 bases between. From germline, CDR1 is SGHRS and CDR2 YFSETQ. The CDR3 has 15 residues.

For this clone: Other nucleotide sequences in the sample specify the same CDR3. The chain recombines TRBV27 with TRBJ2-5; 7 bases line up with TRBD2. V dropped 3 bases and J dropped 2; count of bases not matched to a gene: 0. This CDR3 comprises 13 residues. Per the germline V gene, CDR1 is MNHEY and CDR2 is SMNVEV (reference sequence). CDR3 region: CASSLRGQETQYF. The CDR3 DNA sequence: TGTGCCAGCAGTTTGCGGGGGCAAGAGACCCAGTACTTC.

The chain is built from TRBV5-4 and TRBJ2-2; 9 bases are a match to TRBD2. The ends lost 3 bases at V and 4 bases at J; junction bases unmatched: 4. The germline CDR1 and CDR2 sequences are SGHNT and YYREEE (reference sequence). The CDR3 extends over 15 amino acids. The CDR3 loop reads CASSYGLASTGELFF. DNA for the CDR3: TGTGCCAGCAGCTACGGACTAGCGAGCACCGGGGAGCTGTTTTTT.

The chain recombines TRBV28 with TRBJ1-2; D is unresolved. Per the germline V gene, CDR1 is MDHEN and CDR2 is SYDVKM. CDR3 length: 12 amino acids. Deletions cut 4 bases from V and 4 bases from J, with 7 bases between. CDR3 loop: CASSSGFYGYTF. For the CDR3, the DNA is TGTGCCAGCAGTTCCGGATTCTATGGCTACACCTTC.

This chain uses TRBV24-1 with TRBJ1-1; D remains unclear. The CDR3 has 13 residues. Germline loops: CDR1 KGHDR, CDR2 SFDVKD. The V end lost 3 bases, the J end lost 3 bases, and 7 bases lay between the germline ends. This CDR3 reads CATSDPGDTEAFF. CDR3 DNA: TGTGCCACCAGTGATCCAGGAGACACTGAAGCTTTCTTT.

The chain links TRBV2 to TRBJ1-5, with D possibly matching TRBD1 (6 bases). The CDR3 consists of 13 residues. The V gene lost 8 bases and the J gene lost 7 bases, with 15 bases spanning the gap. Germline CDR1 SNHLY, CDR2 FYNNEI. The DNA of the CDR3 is TGTGCCAGCGGGACACCGGGGGCGCAGCCCCAGCATTTT. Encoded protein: CASGTPGAQPQHF.

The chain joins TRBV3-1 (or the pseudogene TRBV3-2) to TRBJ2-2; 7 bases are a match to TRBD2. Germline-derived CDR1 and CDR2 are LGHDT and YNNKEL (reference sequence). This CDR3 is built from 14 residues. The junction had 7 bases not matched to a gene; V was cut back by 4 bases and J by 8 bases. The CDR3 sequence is CASSPRTSRGELFF. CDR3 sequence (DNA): TGTGCCAGCAGCCCCAGGACTAGTAGAGGGGAGCTGTTTTTT.

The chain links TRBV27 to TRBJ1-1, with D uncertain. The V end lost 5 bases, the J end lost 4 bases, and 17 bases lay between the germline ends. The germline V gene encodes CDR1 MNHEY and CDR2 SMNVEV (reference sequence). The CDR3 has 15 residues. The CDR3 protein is CASSPGRKGSTEAFF. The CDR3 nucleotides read TGTGCCAGCAGTCCCGGTCGGAAAGGGAGCACTGAAGCTTTCTTT.

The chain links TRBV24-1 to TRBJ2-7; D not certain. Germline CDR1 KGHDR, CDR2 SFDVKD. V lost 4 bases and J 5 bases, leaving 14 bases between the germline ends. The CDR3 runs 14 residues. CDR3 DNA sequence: TGTGCCACCAGTGACTCCAGAGCAAACCACGAGCAGTACTTC. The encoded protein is CATSDSRANHEQYF.

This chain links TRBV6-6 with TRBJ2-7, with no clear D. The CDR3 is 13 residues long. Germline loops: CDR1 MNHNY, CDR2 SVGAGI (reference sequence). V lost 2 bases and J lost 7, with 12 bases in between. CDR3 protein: CASSYPPTSEQYF. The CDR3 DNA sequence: TGTGCCAGCAGTTACCCCCCAACATCAGAGCAGTACTTC.

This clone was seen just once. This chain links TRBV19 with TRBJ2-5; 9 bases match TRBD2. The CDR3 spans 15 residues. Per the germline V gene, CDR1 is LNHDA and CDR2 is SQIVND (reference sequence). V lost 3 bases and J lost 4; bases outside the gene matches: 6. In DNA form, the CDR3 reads TGTGCCAGTAGTATCCCAGGCGGGGGGGCAGAGACCCAGTACTTC. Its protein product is CASSIPGGGAETQYF.

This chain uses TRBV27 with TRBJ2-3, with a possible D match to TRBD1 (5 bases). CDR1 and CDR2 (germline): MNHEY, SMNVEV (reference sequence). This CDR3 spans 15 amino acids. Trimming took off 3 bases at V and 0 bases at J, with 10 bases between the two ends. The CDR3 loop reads CASSLKGSSTDTQYF. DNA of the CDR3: TGTGCCAGCAGTTTGAAGGGGTCTAGCACAGATACGCAGTATTTT.

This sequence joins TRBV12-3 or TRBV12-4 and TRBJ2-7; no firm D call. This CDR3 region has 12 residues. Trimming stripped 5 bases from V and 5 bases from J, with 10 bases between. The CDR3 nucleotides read TGTGCCAGCAGTGCAGCTAGAAACGAGCAGTACTTC. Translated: CASSAARNEQYF.

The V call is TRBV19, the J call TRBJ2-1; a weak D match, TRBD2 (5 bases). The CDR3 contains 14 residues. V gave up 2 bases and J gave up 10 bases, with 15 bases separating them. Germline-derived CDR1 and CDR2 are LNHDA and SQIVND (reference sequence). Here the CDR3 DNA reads TGTGCCAGTAGTATAATCGGAGAGGGTCAAGAGCAGTTCTTC. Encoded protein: CASSIIGEGQEQFF.

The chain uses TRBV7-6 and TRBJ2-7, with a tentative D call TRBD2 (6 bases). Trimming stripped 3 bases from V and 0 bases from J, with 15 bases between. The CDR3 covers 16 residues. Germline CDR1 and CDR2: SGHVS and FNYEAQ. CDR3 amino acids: CASSFAGTLISYEQYF. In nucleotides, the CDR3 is TGTGCCAGCAGCTTCGCCGGGACTTTAATCTCCTACGAGCAGTACTTC. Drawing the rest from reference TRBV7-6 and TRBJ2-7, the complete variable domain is GAGVSQSPRYKVTKRGQDVALRCDPISGHVSLYWYRQALGQGPEFLTYFNYEAQQDKSGLPNDRFSAERPEGSISTLTIQRTEQRDSAMYRCASSFAGTLISYEQYFGPGTRLTVT.

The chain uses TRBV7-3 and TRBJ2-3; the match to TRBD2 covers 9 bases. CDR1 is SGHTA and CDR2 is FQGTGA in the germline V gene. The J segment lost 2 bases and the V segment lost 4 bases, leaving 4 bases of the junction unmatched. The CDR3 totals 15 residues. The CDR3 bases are TGTGCCAGCAGCTCCTCTAGCGGGACCACAGATACGCAGTATTTT. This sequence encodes CASSSSSGTTDTQYF.

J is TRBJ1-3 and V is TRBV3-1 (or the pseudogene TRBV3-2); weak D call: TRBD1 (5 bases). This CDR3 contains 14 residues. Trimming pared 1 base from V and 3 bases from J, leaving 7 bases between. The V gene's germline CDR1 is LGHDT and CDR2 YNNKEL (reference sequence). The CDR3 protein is CASSQGGVGNTIYF. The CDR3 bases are TGTGCCAGCAGCCAAGGGGGGGTTGGAAACACCATATATTTT.

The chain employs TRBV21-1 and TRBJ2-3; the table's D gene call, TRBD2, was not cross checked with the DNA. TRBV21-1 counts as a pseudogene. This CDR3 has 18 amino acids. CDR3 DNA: TGTGCCAGCAGCGTAAGGTGGGACCACACCTGGGGGGCAGATACGCAGTATTTT. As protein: CASSVRWDHTWGADTQYF.

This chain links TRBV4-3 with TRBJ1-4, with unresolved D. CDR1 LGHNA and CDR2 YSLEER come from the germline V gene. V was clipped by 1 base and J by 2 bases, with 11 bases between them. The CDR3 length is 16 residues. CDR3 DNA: TGCGCCAGCAGCCAAGCCCCATCGGGGACTAATGAAAAACTGTTTTTT. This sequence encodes CASSQAPSGTNEKLFF.

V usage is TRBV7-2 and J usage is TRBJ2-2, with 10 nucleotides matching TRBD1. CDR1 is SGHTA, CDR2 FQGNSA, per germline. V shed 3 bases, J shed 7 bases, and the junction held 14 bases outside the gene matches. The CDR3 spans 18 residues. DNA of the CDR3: TGTGCCAGCAGCTTTACGGCCGGGACAGGGGTCTTGAGCGGGGAGCTGTTTTTT. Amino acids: CASSFTAGTGVLSGELFF.

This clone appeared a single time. The CDR3 loop reads CASSLGLGEGDTQYF. CDR3 bases: TGTGCCAGCAGCTTGGGACTGGGAGAGGGAGATACGCAGTATTTT. This rearrangement joins TRBV5-4 to TRBJ2-3; TRBD2 is a possible D gene (5 bases). V was pared by 0 bases and J by 5 bases, with 13 bases between. Per the germline V gene, CDR1 is SGHNT and CDR2 is YYREEE (reference sequence). The CDR3 consists of 15 residues.

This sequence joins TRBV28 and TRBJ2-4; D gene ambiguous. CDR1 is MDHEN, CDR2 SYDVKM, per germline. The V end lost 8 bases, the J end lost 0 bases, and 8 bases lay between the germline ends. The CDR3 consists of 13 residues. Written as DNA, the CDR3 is TGTGCCAGCCAGGATTTAGCCAAAAACATTCAGTACTTC. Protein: CASQDLAKNIQYF.

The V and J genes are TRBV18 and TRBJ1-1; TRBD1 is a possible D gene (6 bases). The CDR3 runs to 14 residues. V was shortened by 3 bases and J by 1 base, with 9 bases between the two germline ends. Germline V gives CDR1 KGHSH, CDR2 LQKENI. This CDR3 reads CASSPGHPNTEAFF. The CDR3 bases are TGTGCCAGCTCACCGGGACACCCGAACACTGAAGCTTTCTTT.

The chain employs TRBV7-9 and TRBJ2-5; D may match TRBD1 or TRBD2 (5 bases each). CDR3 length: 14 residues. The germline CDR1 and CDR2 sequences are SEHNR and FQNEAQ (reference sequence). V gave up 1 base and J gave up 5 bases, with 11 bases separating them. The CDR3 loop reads CASSLEGTEETQYF. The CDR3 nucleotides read TGTGCCAGCAGCTTAGAGGGGACCGAGGAGACCCAGTACTTC.

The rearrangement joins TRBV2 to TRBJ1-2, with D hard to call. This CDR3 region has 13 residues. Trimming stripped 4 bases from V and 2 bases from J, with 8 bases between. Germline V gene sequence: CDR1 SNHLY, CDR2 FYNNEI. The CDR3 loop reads CASSATGNYGYTF. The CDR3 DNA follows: TGTGCCAGCAGTGCGACGGGGAACTATGGCTACACCTTC.

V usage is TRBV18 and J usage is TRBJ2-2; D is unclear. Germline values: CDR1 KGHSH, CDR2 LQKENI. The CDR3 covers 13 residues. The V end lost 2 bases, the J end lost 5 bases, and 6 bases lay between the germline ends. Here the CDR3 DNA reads TGTGCCAGCTCACCAATGGTTACCGGGGAGCTGTTTTTT. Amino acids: CASSPMVTGELFF. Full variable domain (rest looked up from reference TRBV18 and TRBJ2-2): NAGVMQNPRHLVRRRGQEARLRCSPMKGHSHVYWYRQLPEEGLKFMVYLQKENIIDESGMPKERFSAEFPKEGPSILRIQQVVRGDSAAYFCASSPMVTGELFFGEGSRLTVL.

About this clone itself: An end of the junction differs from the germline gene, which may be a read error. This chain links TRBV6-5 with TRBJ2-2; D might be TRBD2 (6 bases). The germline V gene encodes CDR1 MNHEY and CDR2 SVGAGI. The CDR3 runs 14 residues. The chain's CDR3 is CASISGGNAGELFF. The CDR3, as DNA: TGTGCCAGCATTAGCGGAGGGAACGCCGGGGAGCTGTTTTTT.